This T cell receptor beta chain was obtained from a study of cytomegalovirus exposure and HLA in healthy donors. CDR1 is MNHEY and CDR2 is SMNVEV in the germline V gene (reference sequence). Trimming removed 4 bases from V and 11 bases from J; junction bases left unmatched: 22. The CDR3 is 18 amino acids. PCR involved 60 Vbeta and 13 Jbeta primers. Sequencing used immunoSEQ multiplex PCR; TCRdb keeps in-frame clones, though not all of them. The repertoire holds about 99,000 clones, with around four fifths as singletons. Comment on this clone: Its antigen is currently unknown.

General study findings and limits: Being indistinguishable, some V segments were excluded, TRBV6-2 and TRBV6-3 among them. CMV serostatus stood as the only immune exposure information on hand. The authors enumerated over 150 TCR beta chains as linked to cytomegalovirus. In a later analysis, approximately 18,000 TCR beta sequences were associated with HLA alleles at 0.05 false discovery rate.

The chain employs TRBV27 and TRBJ1-5; 8 nucleotides line up with TRBD1. This clonotype was obtained from a woman aged 40 to 50 in good health and CMV-seronegative. Sequenced: PBMCs. The CDR3 DNA follows: TGTGCCAGCAGTTCCACACGCGCAGGGGGCTTGAAATCAGCGGCCCAGCATTTT. Residues: CASSSTRAGGLKSAAQHF.